These T cell receptor beta chains were read from a single sample in a study of sequential checkpoint blockade in melanoma. Clones were sequenced by immunoSEQ multiplex PCR, and TCRdb holds only the in-frame ones, with some missing. The sample lists fewer than 9,500 clones, 23% occurring once. This specimen consisted of tumor tissue (inferred from file names), obtained from a patient given nivolumab and ipilimumab in sequence. All receptors come from a human donor with melanoma. The CDR3 runs from the conserved cysteine through the conserved F or W. A D gene is named only where the DNA matches it firmly. A row's size may be missing; if present it is once, few, many or a size class.

V,J,size,D,DNA,CDR3
TRBV4-1,TRBJ1-1,.,TRBD1,TGCGCCAGCAGCCAATCGGGACAGGGAAACACTGAAGCTTTCTTT,CASSQSGQGNTEAFF
TRBV5-1,TRBJ1-1,.,TRBD1,TGCGCCAGCAGCCCCTGGACAGGGGGGAACACTGAAGCTTTCTTT,CASSPWTGGNTEAFF
TRBV6-8,TRBJ2-3,.,TRBD1,TGTGCCAGCAGTTGGACAGGGGGCGACGCAGATACGCAGTATTTT,CASSWTGGDADTQYF
TRBV5-1,TRBJ2-5,once,.,TGCGCCAGCAGCTTGGACCCGGGGGCGGGTGAGACCCAGTACTTC,CASSLDPGAGETQYF
TRBV9,TRBJ2-3,medium-sized,TRBD2,TGTGCCAGCAGCGAGATGGGACTAGCGGGGCCCGCAGATACGCAGTATTTT,CASSEMGLAGPADTQYF
TRBV19,TRBJ1-2,medium-sized,TRBD1,TGTGCCAAGGACAGGGTAGAGCGCTATGGCTACACCTTC,CAKDRVERYGYTF
TRBV6-8,TRBJ2-3,large,.,TGTGCCAGCAGTTACATGGGGACGGGAGATACGCAGTATTTT,CASSYMGTGDTQYF
TRBV18,TRBJ1-1,.,TRBD1,TGTGCCAGCTCACCACGGGACAGATGGGACACTGAAGCTTTCTTT,CASSPRDRWDTEAFF
TRBV5-1,TRBJ2-3,.,TRBD2,TGCGCCAGCAGCAAAGGACTAGCGGGAGGACTCGTTGCAGATACGCAGTATTTT,CASSKGLAGGLVADTQYF
TRBV10-3,TRBJ1-2,.,.,TGTGCCATCAGTGAGTCACGGGAGGCGGAGGGCTACACCTTC,CAISESREAEGYTF
TRBV28,TRBJ2-5,few,.,TGTGCCAGCCAGACAGGGAGGAGAGAGACCCAGTACTTC,CASQTGRRETQYF
TRBV11-3,TRBJ2-4,many,TRBD2,TGTGCCAGCAGCTTCCCCCCTAGCGGGATTAAAAACATTCAGTACTTC,CASSFPPSGIKNIQYF
TRBV30,TRBJ1-1,few,TRBD1,TGTGCCTTCCAGGGGGGATGGTCTGAAGCTTTCTTT,CAFQGGWSEAFF
TRBV19,TRBJ1-2,few,.,TGTGCCAGTAGTATCTCGATCGGGGGAAACTATGGCTACACCTTC,CASSISIGGNYGYTF
TRBV19,TRBJ2-3,.,TRBD2,TGTGCCACCTCAGCGGGAGGGCCCTCAGATACGCAGTATTTT,CATSAGGPSDTQYF
TRBV30,TRBJ2-3,.,TRBD2,TGTGCCTTAATTTTAGCGGGGAGCACAGATACGCAGTATTTT,CALILAGSTDTQYF
TRBV9,TRBJ1-1,medium-sized,TRBD1,TGTGCCAGCAGCGGTCGACAGGGAGGCGAAGCTTTCTTT,CASSGRQGGEAFF
TRBV11-3,TRBJ1-2,many,.,TGTGCCAGCAGCGCCCGGGCCGGGTTTGGGAAAGGATATGGCTACACCTTC,CASSARAGFGKGYGYTF
TRBV19,TRBJ1-5,few,.,TGTGCCAGTAGTGGGGGCACTCAGCCCCAGCATTTT,CASSGGTQPQHF
TRBV11-3,TRBJ2-2,few,TRBD1,TGTGCCAGCATAGGGGACAGGGGAACCGGGGAGCTGTTTTTT,CASIGDRGTGELFF
TRBV14,TRBJ2-3,.,TRBD2,TGTGCCAGCAGCCAAGATATATTCGCGGGAGGAGGGAATACGCAGTATTTT,CASSQDIFAGGGNTQYF
TRBV6-8,TRBJ1-2,few,.,TGTGCCAGCAGTTGGGACACCTACTATGGCTACACCTTC,CASSWDTYYGYTF
TRBV4-1,TRBJ2-5,.,.,TGCGCCAGCAGCCCCCCAGGAGGGACCCAGTACTTC,CASSPPGGTQYF
TRBV6-8,TRBJ1-2,.,TRBD1,TGTGCCAGCAGCCCAGAGGGGTACGGCAGGGGGGTCCTCTATGGCTACACCTTC,CASSPEGYGRGVLYGYTF
TRBV28,TRBJ1-1,few,.,TGTGCCAGCAGTTTTTCCCGGGTGTTTGAGGCTTTCTTT,CASSFSRVFEAFF
TRBV5-1,TRBJ2-2,.,.,TGCGCCAGCAGCCTAACCAGACAGTTCACCGGGGAGCTGTTTTTT,CASSLTRQFTGELFF